Below, 30 T cell receptor beta chains from the same sample are listed, as sequenced in a study of blood T cell repertoires in COVID-19. Using immunoSEQ multiplex PCR, the repertoire was profiled, and TCRdb retains in-frame clones only, with some absent. The sample has some 150,000 clones, around 87% seen once. Sequenced: peripheral blood. All receptors come from a man between 50 and 59 years old who had recovered from COVID-19.

The genes are TRBV7-2 and TRBJ2-2; TRBD1 aligns across 8 bases. This CDR3 has 16 amino acids. Germline trimming cut 5 bases from V and 5 bases from J; bases unmatched to any gene: 10. The germline V gene encodes CDR1 SGHTA and CDR2 FQGNSA. The CDR3 sequence is CASSPDRVGGTGELFF. In DNA, the CDR3 is TGTGCCAGCAGCCCGGACAGGGTTGGTGGTACCGGGGAGCTGTTTTTT.

The rearrangement joins TRBV4-1 to TRBJ1-5; D uncertain. The CDR3 sequence is 13 residues long. Germline CDR1 MGHRA, CDR2 YSYEKL. V lost 0 bases and J 5 bases, leaving 5 bases between the germline ends. CDR3 loop: CASSQDQDQPQHF. The CDR3 bases are TGCGCCAGCAGCCAAGATCAGGATCAGCCCCAGCATTTT.

In nucleotides, the CDR3 is TGTGCCATCAGTGAACAATCTTCCGGGACAGGGCTGGGTTCACCCCTCCACTTT. This sequence encodes CAISEQSSGTGLGSPLHF. This rearrangement joins TRBV10-3 to TRBJ1-6, with 9 bases lining up with TRBD1. Trimming at V came to 3 bases and at J to 9 bases, leaving 15 bases not matched to a gene. CDR3 size: 18 residues. Per the germline V gene, CDR1 is ENHRY and CDR2 is SYGVKD.

The rearrangement uses TRBV19 and TRBJ2-7, with 8 nucleotides matching TRBD1. V gave up 5 bases and J gave up 6 bases; unmatched junction bases: 9. Per the germline V gene, CDR1 is LNHDA and CDR2 is SQIVND (reference sequence). The CDR3 has 14 residues. The CDR3 spells CASSSTGGFIEQYF. The CDR3, as DNA: TGTGCCAGTAGTTCCACAGGGGGGTTCATCGAGCAGTACTTC.

This clone is a singleton in its sample. This sequence joins TRBV6-2 or TRBV6-3 and TRBJ2-7; D is perhaps TRBD2 (6 bases). This CDR3 has 16 amino acids. V lost 2 bases and J 0 bases, leaving 14 bases between the germline ends. Germline values: CDR1 MNHEY, CDR2 SVGEGT. The CDR3 coding sequence is TGTGCCAGCAGTTACGGGCCAGCGGGTAACTCCTACGAGCAGTACTTC. This encodes CASSYGPAGNSYEQYF.

This chain connects TRBV6-5 to TRBJ1-4; D unclear. Germline loops: CDR1 MNHEY, CDR2 SVGAGI. The CDR3 runs to 14 residues. The V end was cut by 0 bases, the J end by 8 bases, with 10 bases between. The CDR3 is CASSYSRSREKLFF. In DNA form, the CDR3 reads TGTGCCAGCAGTTACTCGCGAAGTCGAGAAAAACTGTTTTTT.

The V gene is TRBV9, the J gene TRBJ2-2, with D possibly being TRBD2 (6 bases). Germline lookup yields CDR1 SGDLS and CDR2 YYNGEE. CDR3 size: 14 residues. Trimming removed 0 bases at V and 6 bases at J, with 9 bases between. The CDR3 DNA follows: TGTGCCAGCAGCGTAGCTACGGGAGCCGGGGAGCTGTTTTTT. It specifies CASSVATGAGELFF.

This clone has just one count. The CDR3 DNA is TGTGCCATCAGTGAGCAGGGGGGCTACGAGCAGTACTTC. Its protein product is CAISEQGGYEQYF. The chain uses TRBV10-3 and TRBJ2-7; possible D gene TRBD1, 7 bases. The germline V and J ends were trimmed by 2 bases and 3 bases, with 8 bases remaining between them. Germline V CDR1 and CDR2: ENHRY, SYGVKD. The CDR3 spans 13 residues.

The gene calls are TRBV11-2 and TRBJ1-3; D unresolved. From germline, CDR1 is SGHAT and CDR2 FQNNGV. The CDR3 is 12 amino acids. Trimming cost V 5 bases and J 0 bases, with 2 bases left between them. The CDR3 coding sequence is TGTGCCAGCAGCCTCTCTGGAAACACCATATATTTT. Residues: CASSLSGNTIYF.

V gene TRBV4-2 combines with J gene TRBJ2-3; a weak D match, TRBD2 (6 bases). In germline, CDR1 is LGHNA, CDR2 YNFKEQ. Trimming left V 0 bases short and J 3 bases short, with 22 bases between. The CDR3 covers 19 residues. This CDR3 is CASSQDLRPSAGITDTQYF. CDR3 nucleotides: TGTGCCAGCAGCCAAGATCTCAGGCCTTCTGCGGGGATTACAGATACGCAGTATTTT.

The V call is TRBV7-2, the J call TRBJ1-6; 7 bases agree with TRBD1. In germline, CDR1 is SGHTA, CDR2 FQGNSA. CDR3 length: 15 amino acids. V lost 5 bases, J lost 10 bases, and 11 bases stayed unmatched. This chain's CDR3 is CASSREGRGDSPLHF. In DNA form, the CDR3 reads TGTGCCAGCAGCAGAGAAGGCAGGGGGGACTCACCCCTCCACTTT.

This clone was seen a single time. The gene calls are TRBV2 and TRBJ1-1, with unresolved D. Trimming stripped 5 bases from V and 1 base from J, with 5 bases between. CDR3 length: 12 residues. CDR1 and CDR2 (germline): SNHLY, FYNNEI. Here the CDR3 DNA reads TGTGCCAGCAGTCCAGGGAACACTGAAGCTTTCTTT. Amino acid sequence: CASSPGNTEAFF. The complete variable domain, with remaining parts taken from reference TRBV2 and TRBJ1-1, reads EPEVTQTPSHQVTQMGQEVILRCVPISNHLYFYWYRQILGQKVEFLVSFYNNEISEKSEIFDDQFSVERPDGSNFTLKIRSTKLEDSAMYFCASSPGNTEAFFGQGTRLTVV.

This clone was seen only once. This sequence joins TRBV5-1 and TRBJ2-1; D unclear. Deletions cut 5 bases from V and 5 bases from J, with 14 bases between. The CDR3 consists of 14 residues. Germline CDR1 SGHRS, CDR2 YFSETQ. The CDR3 region has the DNA TGCGCCAGCAGTTATAGTAGTTCTAACAATGAGCAGTTCTTC. Its translation is CASSYSSSNNEQFF.

The chain combines TRBV12-3 or TRBV12-4 with TRBJ1-3; D gene unclear. The length of the CDR3 is 13 residues. Trimming took off 2 bases at V and 3 bases at J, with 5 bases between the two ends. The CDR3 loop is CASSLRGGNTIYF. The CDR3 nucleotides are TGTGCCAGCAGTTTACGGGGTGGAAACACCATATATTTT.

The chain couples TRBV18 to TRBJ2-7; 8 bases fit TRBD2. This CDR3 contains 15 residues. V was clipped by 4 bases and J by 5 bases; unmatched bases: 10. The germline gives CDR1 KGHSH, CDR2 LQKENI. The CDR3 reads CASSLSGTRSNEQYF. The CDR3 DNA sequence: TGTGCCAGCTCACTCAGCGGGACTAGGAGCAACGAGCAGTACTTC.

The rearrangement joins TRBV7-2 to TRBJ1-3, with 7 nucleotides matching TRBD1. The CDR3 is 15 amino acids. V lost 5 bases to trimming and J lost 0 bases; unmatched junction nucleotides: 4. Germline CDR1 is SGHTA and CDR2 is FQGNSA. The CDR3 DNA sequence: TGTGCCAGCAGCCTAAACAGGGGCTCTGGAAACACCATATATTTT. Translation gives CASSLNRGSGNTIYF. The entire variable domain, with the rest obtained from reference TRBV7-2 and TRBJ1-3, is as follows: GAGVSQSPSNKVTEKGKDVELRCDPISGHTALYWYRQSLGQGLEFLIYFQGNSAPDKSGLPSDRFSAERTGGSVSTLTIQRTQQEDSAVYLCASSLNRGSGNTIYFGEGSWLTVV.

The V call is TRBV24-1, the J call TRBJ2-3; 10 nucleotides line up with TRBD2. Germline V lookup: CDR1 KGHDR, CDR2 SFDVKD. Trimming took 4 bases from V and 5 from J; bases not matched to a gene: 8. The CDR3 runs to 16 residues. Written as DNA, the CDR3 is TGTGCCACCAGTGACCCGAGAGCGGGGGGGCAAGATACGCAGTATTTT. Amino acids: CATSDPRAGGQDTQYF.

This chain links TRBV10-3 with TRBJ2-1; 9 bases align to TRBD2. CDR1 ENHRY and CDR2 SYGVKD come from the germline V gene. The V and J ends lost 3 bases and 10 bases, in that order; junction bases with no gene match: 4. The CDR3 sequence is 13 residues long. The CDR3 sequence is CAISDTTSGEQFF. CDR3 nucleotides: TGTGCCATCAGTGACACAACTAGCGGGGAGCAGTTCTTC.

The CDR3, as DNA: TGTGCCAGCACCCCCCCCGGGCGGGGGGTCTACGAGCAGTACTTC. It translates to CASTPPGRGVYEQYF. This chain connects TRBV11-2 to TRBJ2-7; 8 bases agree with TRBD2. Germline CDR1 and CDR2: SGHAT and FQNNGV. V lost 7 bases and J lost 3; bases outside the gene matches: 11. The CDR3 extends over 15 amino acids.

The rearrangement joins TRBV7-8 to TRBJ2-1; the D gene is possibly TRBD1 (5 bases). Trimming left V 5 bases short and J 4 bases short, with 12 bases between. The CDR3 runs to 14 residues. CDR1 is SGHVS, CDR2 FQNEAQ, per germline. The DNA of the CDR3 is TGTGCCAGCAGCGCGACAGTCCAATACAATGAGCAGTTCTTC. Residues: CASSATVQYNEQFF.

This CDR3 is CASSSRVPETQYF. The CDR3 DNA sequence: TGCGCCAGCAGCTCGAGGGTTCCAGAGACCCAGTACTTC. V is TRBV5-1 and J is TRBJ2-5, with D possibly being TRBD2 (5 bases). This CDR3 region has 13 residues. CDR1 SGHRS and CDR2 YFSETQ come from the germline V gene. V was trimmed by 3 bases and J by 4 bases, leaving 10 bases between them.

The chain employs TRBV12-3 or TRBV12-4 and TRBJ1-2; no definite D call. The CDR3 is made up of 13 amino acids. Trimming shortened V by 2 bases and J by 4 bases, and 8 bases separated the two germline ends. The CDR3 DNA sequence: TGTGCCAGCAGTTTAAGAAGAGGCTATGGCTACACCTTC. This codes for CASSLRRGYGYTF.

The rearrangement joins TRBV19 to TRBJ2-7, with D possibly being TRBD2 (6 bases). The CDR3 spans 13 residues. Trimming removed 7 bases at V and 3 bases at J, with 13 bases between. Germline loops: CDR1 LNHDA, CDR2 SQIVND (reference sequence). CDR3 sequence: CASKEGIGYEQYF. As DNA, the CDR3 is TGTGCCAGTAAGGAGGGGATCGGCTACGAGCAGTACTTC.

This sequence joins TRBV6-5 and TRBJ1-6; D perhaps matches TRBD1 (6 bases). The CDR3 has 15 residues. The V and J ends lost 5 bases and 6 bases respectively, with 14 bases between them. Germline CDR1 reads MNHEY; CDR2 reads SVGAGI. DNA for the CDR3: TGTGCCAGCAGTCCGGACAGATTGGGTAATTCACCCCTCCACTTT. Translating gives CASSPDRLGNSPLHF.

Remarks on this clone: This sample includes further DNA sequences coding for the same CDR3. V usage is TRBV9 and J usage is TRBJ1-6; 11 bases agree with TRBD1. The ends lost 3 bases at V and 4 bases at J; junction bases unmatched: 3. The CDR3 is 16 amino acids. Germline loops: CDR1 SGDLS, CDR2 YYNGEE. CDR3 coding DNA: TGTGCCAGCAGCGGGGGACAGGGGGGATATAATTCACCCCTCCACTTT. It codes for CASSGGQGGYNSPLHF.

The V and J genes are TRBV6-1 and TRBJ1-5; no clear D. This CDR3 has 12 amino acids. V dropped 1 base and J dropped 12 bases, with 10 bases sitting between them. CDR1 MNHNS and CDR2 SASEGT come from the germline V gene. The CDR3 reads CASSEGGSVQHF. In DNA, the CDR3 is TGTGCCAGCAGTGAAGGTGGGAGCGTCCAGCATTTT.

The CDR3 nucleotides read TGTGCCAGTAGCCCAGCGGAGAACACCGGGGAGCTGTTTTTT. Its protein product is CASSPAENTGELFF. This chain links TRBV19 with TRBJ2-2, with D possibly TRBD2 on 5 matching bases. CDR1 is LNHDA and CDR2 is SQIVND in the germline V gene (reference sequence). Trimming shortened V by 6 bases and J by 1 base, and 9 bases separated the two germline ends. CDR3 size: 14 residues.

The V gene is TRBV7-9, the J gene TRBJ1-5, with 9 bases lining up with TRBD1. Germline trimming cut 3 bases from V and 3 bases from J; bases unmatched to any gene: 3. The CDR3 runs to 15 residues. From germline, CDR1 is SEHNR and CDR2 FQNEAQ (reference sequence). The CDR3 sequence: CASSFGTGSNQPQHF. DNA of the CDR3: TGTGCCAGCAGCTTCGGGACAGGGTCCAATCAGCCCCAGCATTTT.

This clone turned up a few times. The V call is TRBV5-1, the J call TRBJ1-2; TRBD1 matches 8 bases. V trimming: 1 base; J trimming: 5 bases; junction bases outside the gene matches: 10. CDR3 length equals 16 residues. CDR1 and CDR2 from the germline V gene are SGHRS and YFSETQ. The CDR3 region is CASSLSPGGAEYGYTF. In DNA, the CDR3 is TGCGCCAGCAGCTTGTCCCCAGGGGGCGCGGAGTATGGCTACACCTTC.

This clone came up a few times. The rearrangement joins TRBV19 to TRBJ2-7; 7 bases align to TRBD1. Germline CDR1 LNHDA, CDR2 SQIVND (reference sequence). The CDR3 covers 11 residues. Unmatched junction bases numbered 7, after V lost 8 bases and J lost 9 bases. Here the CDR3 reads CASSDRVGQYF. The CDR3 coding sequence is TGTGCCAGTTCAGACAGGGTGGGGCAGTACTTC.